This T cell receptor beta chain came from a study of cytomegalovirus exposure and HLA in healthy donors. PCR primers comprised 60 Vbeta and 13 Jbeta primers. The method was immunoSEQ multiplex PCR; TCRdb's version includes in-frame clones alone and lacks a portion of them. Of 150,000 to 200,000 clones in the sample, approximately 85% were seen once. Notes on the study in general: When a later analysis was performed, an Asian-associated ancestry cluster reportedly had fewer N-insertions than the approximately 700-donor mean. Highest at DRB1 and lowest at HLA-C, TCR association rates differed among HLA loci in a later analysis. High specificity and sensitivity for cytomegalovirus status were reported for the classifier.

In germline, CDR1 is SGHTS, CDR2 YDEGEE. The length of the CDR3 is 13 residues. Trimming removed 9 bases at V and 3 bases at J, with 15 bases between. Of note for this clone: As yet, its antigen is unknown.

The chain employs TRBV5-8 and TRBJ1-1; D perhaps matches TRBD1 (6 bases). This clonotype was sampled from a girl aged 5 to 17 in good health and CMV-seropositive. Sequenced: PBMCs. The CDR3 DNA reads as TGTGCCACGACGCGGACAGCCTACACTGAAGCTTTCTTT. Translated, it gives CATTRTAYTEAFF.